What follows are 17 T cell receptor beta chains derived from one specimen sequenced in a study of blood T cell repertoires in COVID-19 (dated by TCRdb to about 2020). The library relied on the immunoSEQ multiplex PCR assay. TCRdb took this table from immuneACCESS and kept in-frame rearrangements with V and J called. Such tables lack part of the clones; where checked against another copy, unresolved V genes explain under half of the gap, and the rest is unexplained. In this sample the table shows some 130,000 clones, 70% to 85% of which occur a single time. Around 9.9% of the sample is taken by the ten largest. Sequencing input: peripheral blood. These receptors all stem from a man aged 60 to 75 who had recovered from COVID-19.

The chain links TRBV11-2 to TRBJ2-3, with 8 bases aligning to TRBD2. Germline loops: CDR1 SGHAT, CDR2 FQNNGV. The CDR3 extends over 17 amino acids. With V trimmed by 1 base and J by 1 base, 7 bases remained unmatched. CDR3 loop: CASSLATSGFGTDTQYF. As DNA, the CDR3 is TGTGCCAGCAGCTTAGCAACTAGCGGTTTTGGCACAGATACGCAGTATTTT.

This clone was seen just once. The chain links TRBV6-7 to TRBJ1-2, with 11 bases aligning to TRBD1. TRBV6-7 is designated an ORF whose function remains uncertain. The CDR3 has 16 amino acids. J gave up 8 bases and V 2 bases, and 10 bases lay outside the gene matches. For the CDR3, the DNA is TGTGCCAGCAGTTACCCCTGGACAGGGGGCCGGGGCGGCTACACCTTC. It is translated as CASSYPWTGGRGGYTF.

The J gene is TRBJ1-5, the V gene TRBV10-3; no firm D call. Germline CDR1 ENHRY, CDR2 SYGVKD. The CDR3 consists of 12 residues. V was pared by 3 bases and J by 12 bases, with 12 bases between. Written as DNA, the CDR3 is TGTGCCATCAGTGACGGGATAGGGTTCCAGCATTTT. Its translation: CAISDGIGFQHF.

The rearrangement links TRBV4-3 to TRBJ1-1, with 7 bases that match TRBD1. Germline V CDR1 and CDR2: LGHNA, YSLEER. The CDR3 length is 14 residues. V was clipped by 6 bases and J by 1 base; unmatched bases: 5. The CDR3 DNA reads TGCGCCAGCAGGCTGGGACAGCAGAACACTGAAGCTTTCTTT. Translation: CASRLGQQNTEAFF.

The rearrangement uses TRBV7-9 and TRBJ1-1; D might be TRBD1 (5 bases). CDR3 size: 15 residues. Trimming took off 5 bases at V and 0 bases at J, with 13 bases between the two ends. Germline assignment: CDR1 SEHNR and CDR2 FQNEAQ (reference sequence). The DNA for the CDR3 is TGTGCCAGCAGCGCCCTAGACAGAATGAACACTGAAGCTTTCTTT. Translating it yields CASSALDRMNTEAFF.

This chain uses TRBV4-3 with TRBJ2-3, with 10 bases matching TRBD1. CDR1 is LGHNA and CDR2 is YSLEER in the germline V gene. The CDR3 totals 15 residues. V was pared by 4 bases and J by 3 bases, with 4 bases of the junction left unmatched. The CDR3 DNA is TGCGCCAGCAGCCCCGGGACAGGGGTAACAGATACGCAGTATTTT. Amino acid sequence: CASSPGTGVTDTQYF.

V is TRBV6-5 and J is TRBJ2-7, with 7 positions matching TRBD1. Germline V gene data show CDR1 as MNHEY and CDR2 as SVGAGI. With 4 bases clipped from V and 7 bases from J, the junction kept 7 bases outside the gene matches. The CDR3 spans 13 residues. CDR3 DNA: TGTGCCAGCAGTTTGGACAGGCCTGGGGAGCAGTACTTC. This codes for CASSLDRPGEQYF.

This chain joins TRBV6-5 and TRBJ1-4; D possibly corresponds to TRBD1 (5 bases). Trimming removed 4 bases from V and 3 bases from J, with 12 bases in between. There are 15 residues in the CDR3. Germline CDR1 is MNHEY and CDR2 is SVGAGI. CDR3 sequence: CASSSIRAANEKLFF. CDR3 in DNA: TGTGCCAGCAGTTCAATCAGGGCTGCTAATGAAAAACTGTTTTTT.

The chain recombines TRBV6-5 with TRBJ1-1, with a tentative D call TRBD1 (6 bases). V was trimmed by 3 bases and J by 5 bases, leaving 10 bases between them. This CDR3 comprises 13 residues. Germline values: CDR1 MNHEY, CDR2 SVGAGI. The CDR3 region is CASSYTGLTEAFF. The CDR3 nucleotides read TGTGCCAGCAGTTATACAGGGTTAACTGAAGCTTTCTTT.

This clone was observed a handful of times. The rearrangement links TRBV27 to TRBJ1-5, with unresolved D. V was cut by 5 bases and J by 2 bases, with 16 bases left in between. The length of the CDR3 is 16 residues. CDR1 is MNHEY and CDR2 is SMNVEV in the germline V gene (reference sequence). The CDR3 protein is CASSLRRENGNQPQHF. CDR3 sequence (DNA): TGTGCCAGCAGTCTCCGGCGGGAAAACGGCAATCAGCCCCAGCATTTT.

This clone has only a few counts. The rearrangement joins TRBV9 to TRBJ1-4; 8 nucleotides agree with TRBD1. The V and J ends lost 4 bases and 5 bases, in that order; junction bases with no gene match: 7. The V gene's germline CDR1 is SGDLS and CDR2 YYNGEE. The CDR3 consists of 15 residues. The chain's CDR3 is CASSSRQGLNEKLFF. The CDR3 DNA reads TGTGCCAGCAGCTCCAGACAGGGGCTGAATGAAAAACTGTTTTTT.

This chain joins TRBV6-5 and TRBJ1-5; maybe TRBD1 (5 bases). Germline V lookup: CDR1 MNHEY, CDR2 SVGAGI. The V gene lost 6 bases and the J gene lost 8 bases, with 14 bases spanning the gap. This CDR3 is 13 amino acids long. In DNA form, the CDR3 reads TGTGCCAGCAGCCCCGACAGCACGGAGCCCCAGCATTTT. Residues: CASSPDSTEPQHF.

There are many counts of this clone. This chain connects TRBV6-4 to TRBJ1-2, with 7 bases matching TRBD1. Germline V gene data show CDR1 as MRHNA and CDR2 as SNTAGT. J gave up 4 bases and V 0 bases, and 5 bases lay outside the gene matches. This CDR3 is built from 15 residues. Here the CDR3 reads CASSDSNRGGYGYTF. The CDR3 bases are TGTGCCAGCAGTGACTCGAACAGGGGAGGCTATGGCTACACCTTC.

The chain is built from TRBV20-1 and TRBJ2-7, with 7 positions matching TRBD2. The CDR3 contains 11 residues. Trimming removed 2 bases from V and 6 bases from J; junction bases left unmatched: 1. Germline lookup yields CDR1 DFQATT and CDR2 SNEGSKA (reference sequence). The CDR3: CSARREGEQYF. CDR3 coding DNA: TGCAGTGCTAGAAGGGAGGGCGAGCAGTACTTC.

DNA of the CDR3: TGTGCCAGCAGCTTAGGACAGGATCTTCAAGAGACCCAGTACTTC. It codes for CASSLGQDLQETQYF. The gene calls are TRBV7-2 and TRBJ2-5; possibly TRBD1 for D (6 bases). The CDR3 runs 15 residues. V lost 1 base and J lost 2, with 11 bases in between. Looked up from germline, CDR1 is SGHTA and CDR2 is FQGNSA.

V usage is TRBV30 and J usage is TRBJ1-2, with TRBD1 matching over 7 bases. Per germline, CDR1 GTSNPN and CDR2 SVGIG (reference sequence). The CDR3 runs 13 residues. Unmatched junction bases numbered 7, after V lost 5 bases and J lost 4 bases. CDR3 residues: CAWGQDLIYGYTF. The CDR3 DNA follows: TGTGCCTGGGGACAGGATTTAATCTATGGCTACACCTTC.

This clone was counted only a few times. The chain joins TRBV6-1 to TRBJ1-2; D is undetermined. The CDR3 extends over 14 amino acids. Germline V gives CDR1 MNHNS, CDR2 SASEGT. V was shortened by 0 bases and J by 4 bases, with 9 bases between the two germline ends. CDR3 bases: TGTGCCAGCAGTGAAGCTGGCCCCGTCTATGGCTACACCTTC. Protein sequence: CASSEAGPVYGYTF.